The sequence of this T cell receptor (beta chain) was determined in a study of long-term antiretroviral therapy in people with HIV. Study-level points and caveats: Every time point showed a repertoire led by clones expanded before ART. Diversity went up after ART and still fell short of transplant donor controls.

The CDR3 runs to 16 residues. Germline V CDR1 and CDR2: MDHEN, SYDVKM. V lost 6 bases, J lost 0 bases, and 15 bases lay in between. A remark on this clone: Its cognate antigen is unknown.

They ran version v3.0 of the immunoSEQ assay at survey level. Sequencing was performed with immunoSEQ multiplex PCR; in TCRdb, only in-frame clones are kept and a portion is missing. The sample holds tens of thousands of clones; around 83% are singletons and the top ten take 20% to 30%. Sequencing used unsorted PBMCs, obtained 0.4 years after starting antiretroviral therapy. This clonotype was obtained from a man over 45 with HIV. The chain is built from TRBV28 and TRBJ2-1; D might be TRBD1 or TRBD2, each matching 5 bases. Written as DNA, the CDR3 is TGTGCCAGCAGAAGAGGGACGCCTAGCTCCTACAATGAGCAGTTCTTC. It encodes CASRRGTPSSYNEQFF.